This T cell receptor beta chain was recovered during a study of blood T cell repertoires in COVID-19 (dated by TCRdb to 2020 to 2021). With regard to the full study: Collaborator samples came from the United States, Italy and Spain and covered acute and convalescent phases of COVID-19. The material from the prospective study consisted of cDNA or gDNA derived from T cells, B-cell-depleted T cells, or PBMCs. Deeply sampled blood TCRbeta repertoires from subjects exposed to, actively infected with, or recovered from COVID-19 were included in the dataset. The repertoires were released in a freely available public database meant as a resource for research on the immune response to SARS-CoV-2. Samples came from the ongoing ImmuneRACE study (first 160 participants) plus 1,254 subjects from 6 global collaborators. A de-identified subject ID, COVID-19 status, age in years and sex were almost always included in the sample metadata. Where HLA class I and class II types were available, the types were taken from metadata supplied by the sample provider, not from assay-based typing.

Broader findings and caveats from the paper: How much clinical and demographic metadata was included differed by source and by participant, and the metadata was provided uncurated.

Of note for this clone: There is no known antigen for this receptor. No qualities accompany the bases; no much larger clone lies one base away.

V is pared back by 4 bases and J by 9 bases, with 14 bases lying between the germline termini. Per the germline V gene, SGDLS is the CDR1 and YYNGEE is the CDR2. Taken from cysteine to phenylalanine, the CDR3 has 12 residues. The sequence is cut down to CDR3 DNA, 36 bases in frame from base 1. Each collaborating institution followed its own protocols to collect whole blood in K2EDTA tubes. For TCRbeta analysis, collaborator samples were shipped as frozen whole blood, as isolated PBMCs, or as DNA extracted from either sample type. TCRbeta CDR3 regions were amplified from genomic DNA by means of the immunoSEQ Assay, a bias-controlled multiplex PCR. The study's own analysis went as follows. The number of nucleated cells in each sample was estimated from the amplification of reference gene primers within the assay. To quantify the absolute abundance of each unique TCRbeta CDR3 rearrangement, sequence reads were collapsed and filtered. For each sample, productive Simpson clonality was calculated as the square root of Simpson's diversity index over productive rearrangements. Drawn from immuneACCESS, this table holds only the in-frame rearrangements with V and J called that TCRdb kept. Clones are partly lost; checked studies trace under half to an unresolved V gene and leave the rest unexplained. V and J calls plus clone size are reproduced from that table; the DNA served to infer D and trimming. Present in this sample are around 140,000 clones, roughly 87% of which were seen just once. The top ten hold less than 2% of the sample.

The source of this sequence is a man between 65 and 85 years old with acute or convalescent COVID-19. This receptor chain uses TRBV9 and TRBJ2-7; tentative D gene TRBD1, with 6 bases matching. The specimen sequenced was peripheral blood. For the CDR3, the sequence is CASSPHQGLQYF. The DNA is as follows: TGTGCCAGCAGCCCACATCAGGGGCTGCAGTACTTC.